Shown below are 18 T cell receptor beta chains from a single sample sequenced in a study of cytomegalovirus exposure and HLA in healthy donors. PCR involved 60 Vbeta and 13 Jbeta primers. TCRdb's table, derived via immunoSEQ multiplex PCR, lists solely in-frame clones and lacks some. This sample yields 150,000 or so clones, of which under 70% are seen a single time; 10% belongs to the top ten. The sample was PBMCs. The receptors here all came from a man in his thirties or forties in good health and CMV-seropositive.

The chain employs TRBV18 and TRBJ2-7; the match to TRBD1 covers 8 bases. The V gene end was trimmed by 3 bases and the J gene end by 5 bases; junction bases not matched to a gene: 9. Germline loops: CDR1 KGHSH, CDR2 LQKENI. The CDR3 spans 15 residues. The CDR3 loop reads CASSPGQGWMDEQYF. The CDR3 bases are TGTGCCAGCTCACCTGGACAGGGATGGATGGACGAGCAGTACTTC.

The V and J genes are TRBV18 and TRBJ1-2, with 9 bases fitting TRBD1. The V segment lost 5 bases and the J segment 3 bases; nucleotides outside the gene matches: 7. Germline CDR1 is KGHSH and CDR2 is LQKENI. This CDR3 spans 15 amino acids. CDR3 coding DNA: TGTGCCAGCTCAACGCAGACAGGGGGGGACTATGGCTACACCTTC. Residues: CASSTQTGGDYGYTF.

This chain uses TRBV14 with TRBJ2-1; 14 bases match TRBD2. V trimming: 0 bases; J trimming: 8 bases; junction bases outside the gene matches: 15. The germline gives CDR1 SGHDN, CDR2 FVKESK. The CDR3 loop spans 20 amino acids. CDR3: CASSQDRIFGTSGRAHEQFF. The CDR3 DNA follows: TGTGCCAGCAGCCAAGATCGGATCTTCGGGACTAGCGGGAGAGCCCATGAGCAGTTCTTC.

The V and J genes are TRBV5-5 and TRBJ1-2; tentatively, D is TRBD1 (6 bases). The germline V gene has CDR1 SGHKS and CDR2 YYEKEE (reference sequence). V lost 0 bases and J 5 bases, leaving 11 bases between the germline ends. This CDR3 is 14 amino acids long. The CDR3 loop is CASSLGQAGYGYTF. CDR3 in DNA: TGTGCCAGCAGCTTGGGACAGGCAGGGTATGGCTACACCTTC.

This clone was seen a few times. V usage is TRBV7-3 and J usage is TRBJ1-1; the D is unclear. Germline CDR1 is SGHTA and CDR2 is FQGTGA. Trimming stripped 5 bases from V and 0 bases from J, with 16 bases between. CDR3 length equals 16 residues. The CDR3 nucleotides are TGTGCCAGCAGCCCCGGGAAGGGTAACATGAACACTGAAGCTTTCTTT. It translates to CASSPGKGNMNTEAFF.

V usage is TRBV7-2 and J usage is TRBJ2-1, with 8 positions matching TRBD2. In germline, CDR1 is SGHTA, CDR2 FQGNSA. V shed 0 bases, J shed 4 bases, and the junction held 14 bases outside the gene matches. CDR3 length: 19 residues. The CDR3 loop reads CASSLAASGSLREYNEQFF. In DNA form, the CDR3 reads TGTGCCAGCAGCTTAGCTGCCAGCGGGAGCTTACGGGAATACAATGAGCAGTTCTTC.

This clone was found once. The chain is built from TRBV7-9 and TRBJ2-3; 7 bases match TRBD2. The CDR3 runs to 14 residues. Germline V gives CDR1 SEHNR, CDR2 FQNEAQ (reference sequence). After removal of 1 base from V and 2 bases from J, the junction contained 0 bases not matched to a gene. The chain's CDR3 is CASSLGLATDTQYF. The CDR3 DNA follows: TGTGCCAGCAGCTTAGGACTAGCCACAGATACGCAGTATTTT.

The gene calls are TRBV28 and TRBJ2-7, with D maybe TRBD2 (6 bases). The V gene lost 2 bases and the J gene lost 6 bases, with 17 bases spanning the gap. The germline V gene encodes CDR1 MDHEN and CDR2 SYDVKM. This CDR3 is built from 15 residues. CDR3 residues: CASSLPRDLYSEQYF. CDR3 nucleotide sequence: TGTGCCAGCAGTTTACCCCGGGACTTATATAGCGAGCAGTACTTC.

This chain uses TRBV5-1 with TRBJ2-1, with D perhaps matching TRBD1 (6 bases). CDR3 length equals 14 residues. V dropped 4 bases and J dropped 5 bases, with 13 bases sitting between them. Germline CDR1 is SGHRS and CDR2 is YFSETQ. The DNA of the CDR3 is TGCGCCAGCAGCCCACGGACAGTGGACAATGAGCAGTTCTTC. This codes for CASSPRTVDNEQFF.

The chain links TRBV19 to TRBJ1-5; 11 positions match TRBD1. Per germline, CDR1 LNHDA and CDR2 SQIVND (reference sequence). Trimming cost V 7 bases and J 2 bases; bases outside gene matches: 1. This CDR3 has 14 residues. This chain's CDR3 is CASTGQGGNQPQHF. The CDR3 nucleotides read TGTGCCAGTACGGGACAGGGGGGCAATCAGCCCCAGCATTTT.

The genes are TRBV2 and TRBJ2-1; D might be TRBD2 (5 bases). Germline V lookup: CDR1 SNHLY, CDR2 FYNNEI. The germline V and J ends were trimmed by 2 bases and 7 bases, with 15 bases remaining between them. The CDR3 is 15 amino acids. CDR3 sequence: CASSEPSLGRNEQFF. As DNA, the CDR3 is TGTGCCAGCAGTGAACCTAGCTTGGGTCGGAATGAGCAGTTCTTC.

A single count supports this clone. The rearrangement links TRBV9 to TRBJ2-3, with 7 bases identical to TRBD2. Germline V gives CDR1 SGDLS, CDR2 YYNGEE. There are 15 residues in the CDR3. V gave up 0 bases and J gave up 2 bases; unmatched junction bases: 3. The DNA of the CDR3 is TGTGCCAGCAGCGTAGGGGGGGGGTACACAGATACGCAGTATTTT. Its translation is CASSVGGGYTDTQYF.

In DNA form, the CDR3 reads TGTGCCAGCAGTTACTGGGACTCGACCTACGAGCAGTACTTC. Encoded protein: CASSYWDSTYEQYF. The V call is TRBV6-5, the J call TRBJ2-7; TRBD2 is a possible D gene (6 bases). Germline V lookup: CDR1 MNHEY, CDR2 SVGAGI. The CDR3 runs 14 residues. Deletions cut 1 base from V and 2 bases from J, with 9 bases between.

This clone was seen only once. The chain links TRBV11-2 to TRBJ2-3; 7 bases line up with TRBD2. This CDR3 contains 16 residues. In germline, CDR1 is SGHAT, CDR2 FQNNGV. Trimming took 4 bases from V and 1 from J; bases not matched to a gene: 8. The CDR3 DNA is TGTGCCAGCAGCTACGGAGGCGGGAGTGGCACAGATACGCAGTATTTT. Its translation: CASSYGGGSGTDTQYF. The entire variable domain, with the rest obtained from reference TRBV11-2 and TRBJ2-3, is as follows: EAGVAQSPRYKIIEKRQSVAFWCNPISGHATLYWYQQILGQGPKLLIQFQNNGVVDDSQLPKDRFSAERLKGVDSTLKIQPAKLEDSAVYLCASSYGGGSGTDTQYFGPGTRLTVL.

The rearrangement uses TRBV20-1 and TRBJ2-7; TRBD2 might be the D (6 bases). The CDR3 spans 11 residues. Trimming left V 5 bases short and J 6 bases short, with 11 bases between. Germline V lookup: CDR1 DFQATT, CDR2 SNEGSKA (reference sequence). The CDR3 region has the DNA TGCAGTGCTGGGGCCGGGAGCGAGCAGTACTTC. This translates into CSAGAGSEQYF.

The chain uses TRBV6-4 and TRBJ2-2; 10 bases are shared with TRBD2. The CDR3 is made up of 16 amino acids. The V gene end was trimmed by 5 bases and the J gene end by 0 bases; junction bases not matched to a gene: 3. Germline V CDR1 and CDR2: MRHNA, SNTAGT. CDR3 coding DNA: TGTGCCAGCAGTAGCGGGAGGGCCGCGAACACCGGGGAGCTGTTTTTT. Protein product: CASSSGRAANTGELFF.

This clone showed up just a few times. The chain links TRBV13 to TRBJ2-3; 11 bases are shared with TRBD1. The trim removed 5 bases at V and 4 bases at J, leaving 5 bases unmatched. The CDR3 runs to 15 residues. Germline loops: CDR1 PRHDT, CDR2 FYEKMQ (reference sequence). The CDR3 bases are TGTGCCAGCAGCCCCGGGACAGGGGGTGCAGATACGCAGTATTTT. Amino acid sequence: CASSPGTGGADTQYF.

V is TRBV10-3 and J is TRBJ2-7; 13 bases agree with TRBD2. The CDR3 extends over 18 amino acids. Germline-derived CDR1 and CDR2 are ENHRY and SYGVKD. Trimming cost V 8 bases and J 1 base; bases outside gene matches: 14. For the CDR3, the DNA is TGTGCCATCTCCCGACCCCGGACTAGCGGGAGTAGTTCCTACGAGCAGTACTTC. Translation: CAISRPRTSGSSSYEQYF.